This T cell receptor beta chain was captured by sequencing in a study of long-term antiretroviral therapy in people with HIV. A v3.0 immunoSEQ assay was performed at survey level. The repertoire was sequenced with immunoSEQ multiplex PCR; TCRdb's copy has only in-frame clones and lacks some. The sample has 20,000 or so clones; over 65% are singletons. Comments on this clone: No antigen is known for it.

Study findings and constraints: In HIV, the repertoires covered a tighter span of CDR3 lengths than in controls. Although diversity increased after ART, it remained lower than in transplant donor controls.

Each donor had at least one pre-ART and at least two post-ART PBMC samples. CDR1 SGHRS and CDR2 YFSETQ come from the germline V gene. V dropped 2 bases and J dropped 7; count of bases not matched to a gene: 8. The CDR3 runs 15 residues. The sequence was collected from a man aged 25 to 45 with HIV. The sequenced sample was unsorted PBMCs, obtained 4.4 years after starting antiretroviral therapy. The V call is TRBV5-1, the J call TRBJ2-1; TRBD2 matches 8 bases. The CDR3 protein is CASSFTTSGGNEQFF. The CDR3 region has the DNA TGCGCCAGCAGCTTTACCACTAGCGGTGGGAATGAGCAGTTCTTC.